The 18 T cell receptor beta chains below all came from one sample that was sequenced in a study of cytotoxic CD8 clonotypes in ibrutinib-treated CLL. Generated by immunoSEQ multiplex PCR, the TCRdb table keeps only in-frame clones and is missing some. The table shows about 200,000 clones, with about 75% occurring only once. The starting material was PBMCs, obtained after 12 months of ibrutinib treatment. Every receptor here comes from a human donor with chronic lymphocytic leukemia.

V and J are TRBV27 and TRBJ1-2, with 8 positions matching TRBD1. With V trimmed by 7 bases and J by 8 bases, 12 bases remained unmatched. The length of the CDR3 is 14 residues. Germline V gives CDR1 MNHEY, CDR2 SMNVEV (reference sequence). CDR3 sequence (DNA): TGTGCCAGCACCCGGCCAGGGGGCGTGGGGGGCTACACCTTC. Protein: CASTRPGGVGGYTF.

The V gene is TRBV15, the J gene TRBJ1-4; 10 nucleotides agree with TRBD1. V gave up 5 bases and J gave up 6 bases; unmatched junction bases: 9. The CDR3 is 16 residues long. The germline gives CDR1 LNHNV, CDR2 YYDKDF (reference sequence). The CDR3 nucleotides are TGTGCCACCAGCCCTCGCCGAGGACAGGGGGATGAAAAACTGTTTTTT. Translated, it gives CATSPRRGQGDEKLFF.

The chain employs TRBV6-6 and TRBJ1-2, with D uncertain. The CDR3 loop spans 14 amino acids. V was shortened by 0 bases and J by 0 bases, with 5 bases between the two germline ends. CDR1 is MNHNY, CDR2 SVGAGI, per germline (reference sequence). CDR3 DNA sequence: TGTGCCAGCAGTTACTCGACGGCTAACTATGGCTACACCTTC. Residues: CASSYSTANYGYTF.

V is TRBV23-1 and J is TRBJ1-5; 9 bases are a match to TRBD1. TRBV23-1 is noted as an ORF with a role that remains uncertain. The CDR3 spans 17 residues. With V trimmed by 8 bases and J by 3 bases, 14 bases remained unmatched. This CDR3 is CASRRWTGEGDNQPQHF. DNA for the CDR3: TGCGCCAGCCGCCGCTGGACAGGGGAAGGGGACAATCAGCCCCAGCATTTT.

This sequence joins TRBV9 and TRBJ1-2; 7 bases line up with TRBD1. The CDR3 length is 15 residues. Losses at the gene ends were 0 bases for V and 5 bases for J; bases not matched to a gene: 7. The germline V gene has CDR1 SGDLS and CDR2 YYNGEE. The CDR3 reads CASSVEIGTDYGYTF. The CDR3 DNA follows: TGTGCCAGCAGCGTAGAAATCGGGACAGATTATGGCTACACCTTC.

In DNA form, the CDR3 reads TGTGCCTACACCCCCGGGACAAAAAACACCGGGGAGCTGTTTTTT. It is translated as CAYTPGTKNTGELFF. This chain joins TRBV30 and TRBJ2-2; TRBD1 is a possible D gene (6 bases). Germline V gene sequence: CDR1 GTSNPN, CDR2 SVGIG (reference sequence). This CDR3 is 15 amino acids long. The V gene lost 7 bases and the J gene lost 2 bases, with 17 bases spanning the gap.

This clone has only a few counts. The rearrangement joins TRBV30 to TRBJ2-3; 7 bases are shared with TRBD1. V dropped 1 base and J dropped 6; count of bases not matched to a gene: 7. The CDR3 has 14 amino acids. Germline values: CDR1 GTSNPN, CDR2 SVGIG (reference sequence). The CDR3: CAWSGENRGDTQYF. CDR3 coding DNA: TGTGCCTGGAGTGGAGAGAACAGGGGCGATACGCAGTATTTT.

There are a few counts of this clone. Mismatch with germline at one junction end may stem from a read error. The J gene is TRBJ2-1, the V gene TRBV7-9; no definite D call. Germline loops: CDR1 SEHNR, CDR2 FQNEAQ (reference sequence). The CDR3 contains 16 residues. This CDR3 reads CASSLHLLFSDNEQFF. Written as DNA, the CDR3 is TGTGCCAGCAGCTTACACCTCCTCTTCTCCGACAATGAGCAGTTCTTC. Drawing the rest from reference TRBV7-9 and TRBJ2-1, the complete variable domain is DTGVSQNPRHKITKRGQNVTFRCDPISEHNRLYWYRQTLGQGPEFLTYFQNEAQLEKSRLLSDRFSAERPKGSFSTLEIQRTEQGDSAMYLCASSLHLLFSDNEQFFGPGTRLTVL.

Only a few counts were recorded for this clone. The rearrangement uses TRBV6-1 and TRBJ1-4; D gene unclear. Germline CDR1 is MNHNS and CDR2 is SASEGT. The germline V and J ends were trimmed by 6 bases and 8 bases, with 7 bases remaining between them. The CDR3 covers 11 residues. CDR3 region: CASSRPEKLFF. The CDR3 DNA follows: TGTGCCAGCAGCAGGCCGGAAAAACTGTTTTTT.

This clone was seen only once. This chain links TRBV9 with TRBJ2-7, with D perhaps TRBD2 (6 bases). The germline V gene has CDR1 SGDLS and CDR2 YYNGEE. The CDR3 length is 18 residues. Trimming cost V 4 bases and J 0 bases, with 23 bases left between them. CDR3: CASSLYQDSFGSSYEQYF. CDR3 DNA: TGTGCCAGCAGCCTTTATCAAGATTCGTTCGGGAGCTCCTACGAGCAGTACTTC. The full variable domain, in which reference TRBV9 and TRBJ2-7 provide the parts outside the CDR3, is DSGVTQTPKHLITATGQRVTLRCSPRSGDLSVYWYQQSLDQGLQFLIQYYNGEERAKGNILERFSAQQFPDLHSELNLSSLELGDSALYFCASSLYQDSFGSSYEQYFGPGTRLTVT.

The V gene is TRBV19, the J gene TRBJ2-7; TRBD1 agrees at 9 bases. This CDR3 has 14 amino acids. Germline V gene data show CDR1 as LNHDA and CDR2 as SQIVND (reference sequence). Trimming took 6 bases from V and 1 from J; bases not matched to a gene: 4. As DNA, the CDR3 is TGTGCCAGTAGGGACAGGGGAGAATCCTACGAGCAGTACTTC. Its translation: CASRDRGESYEQYF.

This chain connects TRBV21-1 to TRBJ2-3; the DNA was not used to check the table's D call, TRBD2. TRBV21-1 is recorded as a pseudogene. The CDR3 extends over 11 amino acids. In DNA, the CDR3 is TGTGCCAGCAGCAAACGAGATACGCAGTATTTT. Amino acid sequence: CASSKRDTQYF.

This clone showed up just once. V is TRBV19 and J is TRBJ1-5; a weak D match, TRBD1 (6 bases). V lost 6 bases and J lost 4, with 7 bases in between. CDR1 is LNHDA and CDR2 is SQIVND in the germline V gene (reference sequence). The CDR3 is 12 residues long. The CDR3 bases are TGTGCCAGTAGGCAGGGGAATCAGCCCCAGCATTTT. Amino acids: CASRQGNQPQHF.

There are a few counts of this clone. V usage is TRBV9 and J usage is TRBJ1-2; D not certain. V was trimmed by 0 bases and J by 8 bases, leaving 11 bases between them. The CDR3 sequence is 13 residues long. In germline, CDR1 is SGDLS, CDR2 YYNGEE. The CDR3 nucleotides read TGTGCCAGCAGCGTAGGATCGGGCCTAGGCTACACCTTC. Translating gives CASSVGSGLGYTF.

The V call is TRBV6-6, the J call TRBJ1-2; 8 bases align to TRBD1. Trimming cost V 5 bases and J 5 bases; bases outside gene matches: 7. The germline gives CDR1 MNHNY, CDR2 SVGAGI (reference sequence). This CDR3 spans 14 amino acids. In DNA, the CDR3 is TGTGCCAGCAGTCACCCACAGGGGGGGTATGGCTACACCTTC. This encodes CASSHPQGGYGYTF.

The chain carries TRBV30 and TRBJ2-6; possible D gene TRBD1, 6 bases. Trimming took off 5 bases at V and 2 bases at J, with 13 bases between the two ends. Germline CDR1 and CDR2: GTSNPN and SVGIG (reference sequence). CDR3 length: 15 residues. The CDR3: CAWWEGGAGANVLTF. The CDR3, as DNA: TGTGCCTGGTGGGAAGGGGGAGCTGGGGCCAACGTCCTGACTTTC. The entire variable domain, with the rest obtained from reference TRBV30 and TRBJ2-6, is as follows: SQTIHQWPATLVQPVGSPLSLECTVEGTSNPNLYWYRQAAGRGLQLLFYSVGIGQISSEVPQNLSASRPQDRQFILSSKKLLLSDSGFYLCAWWEGGAGANVLTFGAGSRLTVL.

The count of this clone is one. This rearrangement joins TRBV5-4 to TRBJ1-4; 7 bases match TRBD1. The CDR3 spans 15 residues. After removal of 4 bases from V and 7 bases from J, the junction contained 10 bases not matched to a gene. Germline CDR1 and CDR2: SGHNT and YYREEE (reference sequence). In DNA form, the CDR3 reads TGTGCCAGCAGCACGCGGGGACAGAATAGTGAAAAACTGTTTTTT. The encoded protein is CASSTRGQNSEKLFF.

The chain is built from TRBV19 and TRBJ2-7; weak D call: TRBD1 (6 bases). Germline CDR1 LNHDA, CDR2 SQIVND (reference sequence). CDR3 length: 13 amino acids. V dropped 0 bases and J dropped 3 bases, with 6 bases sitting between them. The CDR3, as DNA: TGTGCCAGTAGTATAGAACAGGGCTACGAGCAGTACTTC. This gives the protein CASSIEQGYEQYF.